This note documents a single TCR beta chain sequence. Its antigen is not identified. The data are from a study of regulatory T cells in long-lasting Graves disease. Points from the study as a whole: Persistent disease preferred TRBV28, TRBJ1-2 and TRBJ2-5.

V lost 0 bases and J 8 bases, leaving 11 bases between the germline ends. The CDR3 is 13 residues long. Germline loops: CDR1 SGHNT, CDR2 YYREEE (reference sequence). Time point in this sample: persistent/refractory GD, antithyroid drugs over 5 years with positive TRAb. Making the TCR library involved RNA that had been extracted from PBMCs. In building TCR beta libraries, iRepertoire HTBI primers were used together with Arm-PCR of CDR3 regions. Each CDR3 protein gets one entry after TCRdb re-called the multiplex PCR reads with MiXCR. Among some 280,000 distinct CDR3 sequences, under 25% were seen once, and the ten largest hold more than 55%.

The source material was peripheral blood mononuclear cells (PBMCs), sampled when the disease was refractory, from a patient treated with antithyroid drugs. This sequence originates from a female donor with Graves disease. The chain employs TRBV5-4 and TRBJ1-2; maybe TRBD1 (6 bases). CDR3 coding DNA: TGTGCCAGCAGCTTGGCAGGGGCGTGGGGCTACACCTTC. Protein sequence: CASSLAGAWGYTF.